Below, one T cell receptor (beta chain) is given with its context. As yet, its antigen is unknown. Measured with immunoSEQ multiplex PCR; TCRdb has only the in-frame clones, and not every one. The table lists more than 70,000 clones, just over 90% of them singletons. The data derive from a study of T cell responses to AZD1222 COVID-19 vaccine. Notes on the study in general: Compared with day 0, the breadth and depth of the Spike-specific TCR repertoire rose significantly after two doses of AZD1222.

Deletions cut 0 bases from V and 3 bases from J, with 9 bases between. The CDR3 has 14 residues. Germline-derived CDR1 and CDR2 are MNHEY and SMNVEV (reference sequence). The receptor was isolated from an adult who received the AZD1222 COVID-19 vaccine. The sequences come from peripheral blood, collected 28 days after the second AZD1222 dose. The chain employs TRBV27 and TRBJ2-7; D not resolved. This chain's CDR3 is CASSLSTHHYEQYF. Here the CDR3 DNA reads TGTGCCAGCAGTTTATCTACCCACCACTACGAGCAGTACTTC.